This T cell receptor (beta chain) was sequenced for a study of identical twins. This clonotype has at least ten counts. Its antigen is unidentified. Overall study findings and caveats: While abundant cord blood beta clonotypes carried fewer insertions, memory repertoires showed no such pattern.

TCRdb re-derived calls from the 5' RACE reads in MiXCR, one entry per CDR3 protein. There are 350,000 or so distinct CDR3 sequences in the sample; roughly 9% occur only once, and around 8.6% lies in the top ten. CDR1 is SGHRS, CDR2 YFSETQ, per germline. V lost 4 bases and J lost 2; bases outside the gene matches: 10. This CDR3 is built from 16 residues. Sample: naive T cells sorted from blood. The genes are TRBV5-1 and TRBJ2-5; 8 nucleotides align to TRBD2. This receptor was taken from a woman aged 45-65 years in good health. The DNA of the CDR3 is TGCGCCAGCAGCGCCGCCGGGACTAGGACACAAGAGACCCAGTACTTC. Translation: CASSAAGTRTQETQYF.